These 25 T cell receptor beta chains were sequenced from one sample in a study of blood T cell repertoires in COVID-19. Method: immunoSEQ multiplex PCR; TCRdb's copy keeps in-frame clones and lacks some. The sample carries fewer than 500,000 clones, roughly 90% recorded once. What was sequenced was peripheral blood. Source of these receptors: a woman aged 30 to 39 with active or convalescent COVID-19.

The chain recombines TRBV7-8 with TRBJ1-5; no definite D call. The V gene lost 5 bases and the J gene lost 0 bases, with 14 bases spanning the gap. Per the germline V gene, CDR1 is SGHVS and CDR2 is FQNEAQ. This CDR3 contains 16 residues. In nucleotides, the CDR3 is TGTGCCAGCAGCCCCCGCCGGGGTCTTAGCAATCAGCCCCAGCATTTT. It translates to CASSPRRGLSNQPQHF.

The chain joins TRBV12-3 or TRBV12-4 to TRBJ1-5; no firm D call. The CDR3 covers 13 residues. The germline V and J ends were trimmed by 3 bases and 5 bases, with 8 bases remaining between them. The CDR3 DNA reads TGTGCCAGCAGTTTTCCCCCCGATCAGCCCCAGCATTTT. Translating it yields CASSFPPDQPQHF.

The CDR3: CASIRRTAIREANGYTF. The CDR3 DNA sequence: TGTGCCAGCATCCGTAGGACTGCAATCAGGGAGGCGAATGGCTACACCTTC. The chain employs TRBV19 and TRBJ1-2, with D possibly matching TRBD1 (5 bases). The V end lost 9 bases, the J end lost 6 bases, and 29 bases lay between the germline ends. The germline CDR1 and CDR2 sequences are LNHDA and SQIVND (reference sequence). The CDR3 spans 17 residues.

This clone occurred a few times. The CDR3: CASSYSRAPLRQYF. The DNA for the CDR3 is TGTGCCAGCAGTTACTCGAGAGCGCCGTTGCGGCAGTACTTC. The chain couples TRBV6-5 to TRBJ2-7; D is unclear. Germline V gives CDR1 MNHEY, CDR2 SVGAGI. The CDR3 covers 14 residues. Trimming pared 0 bases from V and 9 bases from J, leaving 15 bases between.

This chain links TRBV19 with TRBJ1-2; no clear D gene. V lost 5 bases, J lost 2 bases, and 18 bases lay in between. CDR3 length equals 16 residues. Germline CDR1 reads LNHDA; CDR2 reads SQIVND (reference sequence). The CDR3 region is CASSDVRRSGNYGYTF. In nucleotides, the CDR3 is TGTGCCAGTAGTGATGTCAGGCGTTCCGGAAACTATGGCTACACCTTC.

The chain carries TRBV10-1 and TRBJ2-3; TRBD2 agrees at 11 bases. This CDR3 region has 17 residues. The V gene end was trimmed by 3 bases and the J gene end by 3 bases; junction bases not matched to a gene: 8. Germline CDR1 and CDR2: WNHNN and SYGVQD (reference sequence). This CDR3 is CASSDDRTSGPTDTQYF. As DNA, the CDR3 is TGCGCCAGCAGTGATGACCGGACTAGCGGGCCAACAGATACGCAGTATTTT.

The chain is built from TRBV7-9 and TRBJ1-2; D may be TRBD1 (5 bases). V lost 5 bases, J lost 4 bases, and 8 bases lay in between. There are 12 residues in the CDR3. Germline V CDR1 and CDR2: SEHNR, FQNEAQ (reference sequence). CDR3 sequence: CASSDSLYGYTF. In nucleotides, the CDR3 is TGTGCCAGCAGCGACAGCCTCTATGGCTACACCTTC.

The rearrangement uses TRBV5-1 and TRBJ1-2; 7 bases are a match to TRBD1. The CDR3 has 16 residues. Per germline, CDR1 SGHRS and CDR2 YFSETQ. With V trimmed by 0 bases and J by 7 bases, 12 bases remained unmatched. Here the CDR3 DNA reads TGCGCCAGCAGCTTGGGAAAGGGGGCGAAAATAAGTGGCTACACCTTC. Protein: CASSLGKGAKISGYTF.

The chain recombines TRBV19 with TRBJ2-1, with TRBD2 identical over 7 bases. Unmatched junction bases numbered 8, after V lost 6 bases and J lost 0 bases. The CDR3 has 16 residues. Germline lookup yields CDR1 LNHDA and CDR2 SQIVND (reference sequence). Written as DNA, the CDR3 is TGTGCCAGTAGCGGGAGGCTCCAAAGCTCCTACAATGAGCAGTTCTTC. Translated: CASSGRLQSSYNEQFF.

The chain links TRBV24-1 to TRBJ2-3; 7 nucleotides agree with TRBD2. Germline CDR1 KGHDR, CDR2 SFDVKD. With V trimmed by 4 bases and J by 5 bases, 2 bases remained unmatched. The CDR3 is 13 amino acids. CDR3 coding DNA: TGTGCCACCAGTGACTCGGGGGGAGATACGCAGTATTTT. This sequence encodes CATSDSGGDTQYF.

V usage is TRBV7-8 and J usage is TRBJ2-3, with D uncertain. Between the trimmed V and J ends, which lost 6 bases and 2 bases, there was a span of 18 bases. This CDR3 has 16 residues. The germline gives CDR1 SGHVS, CDR2 FQNEAQ. The CDR3 bases are TGTGCCAGCAGTCGCTATTCGGAGAAAACCACAGATACGCAGTATTTT. This sequence encodes CASSRYSEKTTDTQYF.

V gene TRBV29-1 combines with J gene TRBJ2-1; perhaps TRBD1 as D (5 bases). V gave up 3 bases and J gave up 2 bases, with 8 bases separating them. The CDR3 extends over 13 amino acids. From germline, CDR1 is SQVTM and CDR2 ANQGSEA. The CDR3 loop reads CSVDRAPYNEQFF. The CDR3 coding sequence is TGCAGCGTTGACAGGGCCCCCTACAATGAGCAGTTCTTC.

The gene calls are TRBV20-1 and TRBJ1-1; 8 nucleotides match TRBD1. Germline CDR1 and CDR2: DFQATT and SNEGSKA (reference sequence). The CDR3 sequence is 14 residues long. V was pared by 3 bases and J by 5 bases, with 8 bases of the junction left unmatched. CDR3 amino acids: CSASPNRGSTEAFF. CDR3 nucleotide sequence: TGCAGTGCTAGTCCCAACAGGGGGTCGACTGAAGCTTTCTTT.

V usage is TRBV7-2 and J usage is TRBJ1-4; D unclear. Trimming pared 4 bases from V and 0 bases from J, leaving 6 bases between. CDR1 SGHTA and CDR2 FQGNSA come from the germline V gene. CDR3 size: 14 residues. In DNA form, the CDR3 reads TGTGCCAGCAGCTCACAGTCAACTAATGAAAAACTGTTTTTT. Encoded protein: CASSSQSTNEKLFF.

CDR3 DNA: TGTGCCAGCAGTGCCCTCACGTTCGGGACAGGGGTTGATGGCTACACCTTC. Amino acids: CASSALTFGTGVDGYTF. The chain has TRBV6-4 and TRBJ1-2; 10 positions match TRBD1. Losses at the gene ends were 4 bases for V and 6 bases for J; bases not matched to a gene: 14. The germline V gene has CDR1 MRHNA and CDR2 SNTAGT. This CDR3 comprises 17 residues.

The chain has TRBV4-1 and TRBJ1-2; D ambiguous. Germline V lookup: CDR1 MGHRA, CDR2 YSYEKL. Trimming removed 0 bases at V and 8 bases at J, with 22 bases between. CDR3 length: 17 residues. The CDR3 reads CASSQDPGEFEPGGYTF. CDR3 nucleotide sequence: TGCGCCAGCAGCCAAGATCCAGGTGAGTTCGAGCCCGGCGGCTACACCTTC.

The J gene is TRBJ2-1, the V gene TRBV3-1 (or the pseudogene TRBV3-2), with D possibly matching TRBD2 (5 bases). V shed 1 base and J shed 3 bases, with 13 bases lying between them. Germline CDR1 reads LGHDT; CDR2 reads YNNKEL (reference sequence). The CDR3 is 16 residues long. The CDR3 DNA reads as TGTGCCAGCAGCCAAGGACGCGGGCATCTCTACAATGAGCAGTTCTTC. Its translation is CASSQGRGHLYNEQFF.

This chain links TRBV7-8 with TRBJ2-3, with a tentative D call TRBD2 (7 bases). The CDR3 has 16 residues. Per germline, CDR1 SGHVS and CDR2 FQNEAQ. Trimming took 1 base from V and 4 from J, leaving 15 bases between them. Written as DNA, the CDR3 is TGTGCCAGCAGCTTAGTGGGTAGGGGGGGGTCAGATACGCAGTATTTT. Its protein is CASSLVGRGGSDTQYF.

This rearrangement joins TRBV5-4 to TRBJ1-2; D call uncertain. The germline gives CDR1 SGHNT, CDR2 YYREEE (reference sequence). V lost 4 bases, J lost 0 bases, and 13 bases lay in between. The CDR3 is 15 residues long. In DNA, the CDR3 is TGTGCCAGCAGCCCTGGAGCGGCAGCTAACTATGGCTACACCTTC. This sequence encodes CASSPGAAANYGYTF.

The chain carries TRBV15 and TRBJ2-1; D perhaps matches TRBD1 (5 bases). CDR1 is LNHNV and CDR2 is YYDKDF in the germline V gene (reference sequence). The length of the CDR3 is 17 residues. Trimming removed 6 bases from V and 1 base from J, with 19 bases in between. The CDR3 nucleotides read TGTGCCACCAGGGATTCAGGGTCAGCATCATCCTACAATGAGCAGTTCTTC. It translates to CATRDSGSASSYNEQFF.

This chain connects TRBV3-1 (or the pseudogene TRBV3-2) to TRBJ1-2, with a possible D match to TRBD1 (5 bases). V lost 4 bases and J 3 bases, leaving 15 bases between the germline ends. The CDR3 is 15 amino acids. Germline-derived CDR1 and CDR2 are LGHDT and YNNKEL (reference sequence). CDR3 loop: CASSRSRWGDYGYTF. In DNA form, the CDR3 reads TGTGCCAGCAGCCGCTCTCGGTGGGGGGACTATGGCTACACCTTC.

This CDR3 reads CASRDRDRTDTQYF. CDR3 sequence (DNA): TGTGCCAGCAGGGACCGGGACAGGACAGATACGCAGTATTTT. The gene calls are TRBV2 and TRBJ2-3; TRBD1 matches 8 bases. The CDR3 is 14 residues long. The V gene's germline CDR1 is SNHLY and CDR2 FYNNEI. V lost 6 bases and J lost 3; bases outside the gene matches: 5.

This clone was recorded once. CDR3 sequence (DNA): TGTGCCAGTATGCAGGGGACTGGGGCCAACGTCCTGACTTTC. This sequence encodes CASMQGTGANVLTF. The genes are TRBV19 and TRBJ2-6; D may be TRBD1 (6 bases). This CDR3 contains 14 residues. Germline-derived CDR1 and CDR2 are LNHDA and SQIVND (reference sequence). Trimming removed 7 bases at V and 2 bases at J, with 9 bases between.

The chain couples TRBV12-3 or TRBV12-4 to TRBJ2-3; no reliable D call. The V and J ends lost 7 bases and 8 bases respectively, with 16 bases between them. This CDR3 is 13 amino acids long. CDR3 loop: CASTSTQDGTQYF. CDR3 in DNA: TGTGCCAGCACCTCCACCCAGGATGGTACGCAGTATTTT.

The V and J genes are TRBV13 and TRBJ2-7, with 8 bases that match TRBD1. V gave up 5 bases and J gave up 8 bases; unmatched junction bases: 17. The CDR3 covers 16 residues. Germline V CDR1 and CDR2: PRHDT, FYEKMQ (reference sequence). The CDR3 reads CASSGLPGDRSTKQYF. The CDR3 nucleotides are TGTGCCAGCAGCGGCCTCCCGGGGGACAGGTCTACGAAGCAGTACTTC.